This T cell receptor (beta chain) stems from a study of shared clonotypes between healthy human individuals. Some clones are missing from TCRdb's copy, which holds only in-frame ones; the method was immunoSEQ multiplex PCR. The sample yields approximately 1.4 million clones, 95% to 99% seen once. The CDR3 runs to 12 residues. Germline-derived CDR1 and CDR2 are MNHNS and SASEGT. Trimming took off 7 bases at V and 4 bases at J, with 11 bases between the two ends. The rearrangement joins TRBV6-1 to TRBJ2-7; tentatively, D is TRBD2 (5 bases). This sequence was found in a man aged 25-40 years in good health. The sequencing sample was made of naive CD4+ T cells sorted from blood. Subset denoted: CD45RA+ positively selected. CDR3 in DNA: TGTGCCAGCACAGTCGGGGAATACGAGCAGTACTTC. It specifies CASTVGEYEQYF.